Below are 23 T cell receptor beta chains sequenced from a single sample in a study of CD8+ T cells in alopecia areata. In each case, RNA was isolated and then reverse transcribed into cDNA as the sequencing template. Assay used: immunoSEQ multiplex PCR; TCRdb lists only in-frame clones, some missing. Altogether approximately 140,000 clones are present, 85% to 90% being singletons, with the ten largest covering about 14%. The sample was CD8+ T cells sorted from blood, taken at week 0. The receptors shown here come from a human donor with alopecia areata.

V usage is TRBV7-9 and J usage is TRBJ2-2; D ambiguous. V was cut by 8 bases and J by 3 bases, with 1 base left in between. The length of the CDR3 is 10 residues. Germline CDR1 is SEHNR and CDR2 is FQNEAQ (reference sequence). Here the CDR3 DNA reads TGTGCCAGCGACACCGGGGAGCTGTTTTTT. Encoded protein: CASDTGELFF.

The V call is TRBV29-1, the J call TRBJ2-3, with D perhaps TRBD1 (6 bases). Germline values: CDR1 SQVTM, CDR2 ANQGSEA. This CDR3 spans 12 amino acids. Trimming took off 6 bases at V and 8 bases at J, with 15 bases between the two ends. This CDR3 is CSVETGSGTQYF. The CDR3 DNA reads TGCAGCGTAGAAACAGGGTCGGGTACGCAGTATTTT.

This clone was seen only once. The V gene is TRBV27, the J gene TRBJ2-1; no firm D call. The CDR3 loop spans 13 amino acids. Germline V lookup: CDR1 MNHEY, CDR2 SMNVEV (reference sequence). With 7 bases removed from V and 2 bases from J, the gap between germline ends came to 9 bases. CDR3 nucleotide sequence: TGTGCCAGCACCGAGCTAACCTACAATGAGCAGTTCTTC. Translated, it gives CASTELTYNEQFF.

The J gene is TRBJ2-1, the V gene TRBV29-1; no firm D call. The CDR3 sequence is 11 residues long. Trimming left V 4 bases short and J 12 bases short, with 13 bases between. Germline lookup yields CDR1 SQVTM and CDR2 ANQGSEA. In nucleotides, the CDR3 is TGCAGCGTTGTAGGGATAGAATGGCAGTTCTTC. Protein product: CSVVGIEWQFF.

The CDR3: CASSAPGTGRNTQYF. The DNA of the CDR3 is TGTGCCAGCAGTGCACCCGGGACAGGCCGGAATACGCAGTATTTT. The chain links TRBV27 to TRBJ2-3; TRBD1 matches 8 bases. V was pared by 5 bases and J by 7 bases, with 11 bases of the junction left unmatched. Germline assignment: CDR1 MNHEY and CDR2 SMNVEV (reference sequence). CDR3 length equals 15 residues.

This rearrangement joins TRBV2 to TRBJ2-7, with 10 nucleotides matching TRBD2. The CDR3 has 15 residues. In germline, CDR1 is SNHLY, CDR2 FYNNEI. V shed 1 base, J shed 3 bases, and the junction held 3 bases outside the gene matches. CDR3 sequence: CASSEGTSGVYEQYF. CDR3 bases: TGTGCCAGCAGTGAAGGGACTAGCGGCGTCTACGAGCAGTACTTC.

The rearrangement uses TRBV6-5 and TRBJ1-1; D is unclear. V was shortened by 6 bases and J by 0 bases, with 11 bases between the two germline ends. The germline gives CDR1 MNHEY, CDR2 SVGAGI. The CDR3 is made up of 14 amino acids. CDR3 region: CASSHGGLNTEAFF. The CDR3 nucleotides are TGTGCCAGCAGCCACGGAGGATTGAACACTGAAGCTTTCTTT.

This chain connects TRBV27 to TRBJ1-3; a weak D match, TRBD1 (6 bases). V lost 6 bases to trimming and J lost 4 bases, with 19 bases between them. The germline V gene encodes CDR1 MNHEY and CDR2 SMNVEV (reference sequence). This CDR3 comprises 16 residues. The CDR3 is CASSSRQQGSGNTIYF. DNA for the CDR3: TGTGCCAGCAGCTCACGCCAACAGGGTTCAGGAAACACCATATATTTT.

The genes are TRBV7-6 and TRBJ2-3; no firm D call. Germline lookup yields CDR1 SGHVS and CDR2 FNYEAQ. This CDR3 spans 16 amino acids. V lost 0 bases and J 4 bases, leaving 14 bases between the germline ends. The CDR3 spells CASSLAEILVPDTQYF. The DNA for the CDR3 is TGTGCCAGCAGCTTAGCAGAGATTCTAGTACCAGATACGCAGTATTTT.

This clone showed up just once. This chain joins TRBV7-9 and TRBJ2-3; D uncertain. The CDR3 has 13 amino acids. Germline values: CDR1 SEHNR, CDR2 FQNEAQ (reference sequence). V shed 2 bases and J shed 0 bases, with 3 bases lying between them. The CDR3 loop is CASSLPSTDTQYF. In DNA form, the CDR3 reads TGTGCCAGCAGCTTACCAAGCACAGATACGCAGTATTTT.

The rearrangement uses TRBV5-4 and TRBJ2-1; no definite D call. Deletions cut 0 bases from V and 9 bases from J, with 4 bases between. Germline loops: CDR1 SGHNT, CDR2 YYREEE (reference sequence). The CDR3 loop spans 11 amino acids. This CDR3 is CASSLGVEQFF. CDR3 sequence (DNA): TGTGCCAGCAGCTTGGGGGTTGAGCAGTTCTTC.

V and J are TRBV9 and TRBJ2-6, with D unclear. V was shortened by 3 bases and J by 2 bases, with 9 bases between the two germline ends. Germline values: CDR1 SGDLS, CDR2 YYNGEE. CDR3 size: 15 residues. The CDR3 sequence: CASSGLLPGANVLTF. The DNA of the CDR3 is TGTGCCAGCAGCGGCCTTCTACCTGGGGCCAACGTCCTGACTTTC.

The chain combines TRBV21-1 with TRBJ2-3; TRBD1 is the table's D call and was not checked against the DNA. TRBV21-1 represents a pseudogene. The length of the CDR3 is 15 residues. Written as DNA, the CDR3 is TGTGCCAGCAGCAAAGCGGCGCAGGCCACAGATACGCAGTATTTT. Its translation: CASSKAAQATDTQYF.

This rearrangement joins TRBV4-1 to TRBJ2-7; D unclear. Looked up from germline, CDR1 is MGHRA and CDR2 is YSYEKL. The CDR3 has 14 residues. Trimming removed 3 bases from V and 1 base from J, with 10 bases in between. As DNA, the CDR3 is TGCGCCAGCAGCCACAACGACGGGTCCTACGAGCAGTACTTC. Its protein is CASSHNDGSYEQYF.

CDR3 DNA sequence: TGTGCCAGCAGCTCGGGCACCGATCAGCCCCAGCATTTT. Its protein product is CASSSGTDQPQHF. The chain carries TRBV13 and TRBJ1-5; D remains ambiguous. V gave up 4 bases and J gave up 5 bases, with 9 bases separating them. Germline-derived CDR1 and CDR2 are PRHDT and FYEKMQ (reference sequence). This CDR3 is 13 amino acids long.

J is TRBJ2-7 and V is TRBV5-5, with 11 bases identical to TRBD1. Germline assignment: CDR1 SGHKS and CDR2 YYEKEE (reference sequence). The CDR3 has 14 amino acids. V gave up 3 bases and J gave up 5 bases; unmatched junction bases: 4. The CDR3 region has the DNA TGTGCCAGCAGCTCGGGACAGGGGGAGGACGAGCAGTACTTC. Amino acids: CASSSGQGEDEQYF. The full variable domain, rest sourced from reference TRBV5-5 and TRBJ2-7, is DAGVTQSPTHLIKTRGQQVTLRCSPISGHKSVSWYQQVLGQGPQFIFQYYEKEERGRGNFPDRFSARQFPNYSSELNVNALLLGDSALYLCASSSGQGEDEQYFGPGTRLTVT.

As to this clone: At one boundary the junction diverges from the germline segment, which might be a read error. The chain couples TRBV7-9 to TRBJ2-2, with a weak D call TRBD2 (5 bases). Germline loops: CDR1 SEHNR, CDR2 FQNEAQ (reference sequence). CDR3 length: 12 residues. The DNA for the CDR3 is TGTGCCAGCAGCTCGGGTGCCGGGGAGCCGTTTTTT. It yields the protein CASSSGAGEPFF.

This clone was counted a single time. The chain is built from TRBV19 and TRBJ2-7; 8 nucleotides match TRBD2. The germline gives CDR1 LNHDA, CDR2 SQIVND (reference sequence). Trimming took 0 bases from V and 0 from J; bases not matched to a gene: 4. This CDR3 has 16 residues. The chain's CDR3 is CASSIDLSGNSYEQYF. The CDR3 coding sequence is TGTGCCAGTAGTATAGATCTTAGCGGGAACTCCTACGAGCAGTACTTC.

This chain joins TRBV13 and TRBJ2-5, with D possibly matching TRBD2 (6 bases). Near its end, the DNA agrees better with TRBJ2-7, so the J call may be wrong. In germline, CDR1 is PRHDT, CDR2 FYEKMQ (reference sequence). The CDR3 loop spans 13 amino acids. The CDR3 here is CASSRGTAYEQYF. CDR3 DNA: TGTGCCAGCAGCCGGGGGACCGCCTACGAGCAGTACTTC.

This chain connects TRBV7-9 to TRBJ2-1; possible D gene TRBD1, 6 bases. Between the trimmed V and J ends, which lost 5 bases and 2 bases, there was a span of 16 bases. Germline V gene sequence: CDR1 SEHNR, CDR2 FQNEAQ (reference sequence). The CDR3 totals 16 residues. The CDR3: CASSVTQGAAYNEQFF. CDR3 DNA: TGTGCCAGCAGCGTAACACAGGGAGCTGCCTACAATGAGCAGTTCTTC.

The chain links TRBV2 to TRBJ2-7; TRBD2 matches at 13 bases. This CDR3 comprises 15 residues. From germline, CDR1 is SNHLY and CDR2 FYNNEI. V shed 6 bases and J 4 bases; nucleotides not matched to a gene: 6. The CDR3 loop reads CASRETSGGMYEQYF. CDR3 DNA sequence: TGTGCCAGCAGGGAGACTAGCGGGGGGATGTACGAGCAGTACTTC. Full variable domain (remainder filled in from reference TRBV2 and TRBJ2-7): EPEVTQTPSHQVTQMGQEVILRCVPISNHLYFYWYRQILGQKVEFLVSFYNNEISEKSEIFDDQFSVERPDGSNFTLKIRSTKLEDSAMYFCASRETSGGMYEQYFGPGTRLTVT.

This clone showed up just a few times. A read error may account for a junction end that differs from germline. The J gene is TRBJ2-7, the V gene TRBV14; tentative D call: TRBD2 (5 bases). CDR3 length equals 16 residues. CDR1 is SGHDN, CDR2 FVKESK, per germline. CDR3 loop: CASSHQPGFDSSEQYF. The DNA of the CDR3 is TGTGCCAGCAGCCACCAGCCGGGATTTGATTCCTCCGAGCAGTACTTC. The whole variable domain, filled in from reference TRBV14 and TRBJ2-7, reads EAGVTQFPSHSVIEKGQTVTLRCDPISGHDNLYWYRRVMGKEIKFLLHFVKESKQDESGMPNNRFLAERTGGTYSTLKVQPAELEDSGVYFCASSHQPGFDSSEQYFGPGTRLTVT.

This CDR3 reads CASSFGDRGPYEQYF. The CDR3 coding sequence is TGTGCCAGCAGCTTTGGGGACAGGGGTCCCTACGAGCAGTACTTC. The chain combines TRBV7-9 with TRBJ2-7, with 10 bases fitting TRBD1. The CDR3 runs 15 residues. Germline-derived CDR1 and CDR2 are SEHNR and FQNEAQ (reference sequence). The V gene end was trimmed by 3 bases and the J gene end by 2 bases; junction bases not matched to a gene: 4.